This TCR beta chain was recorded in a study of cytomegalovirus exposure and HLA in healthy donors (dated by TCRdb to 2015 to 2018). Context from the whole study: According to an earlier analysis of 550 to 700 of the donors, roughly 180 million T cells yielded approximately 120 million unique TCR beta sequences and more than 250 Gb of sequence data. Roughly 300 gigabases of sequencing data and 75 million to 85 million unique TCR sequences made up an early release that covered approximately 700 HLA-typed donors. Among the roughly 390 genotyped donors, around 81% belonged to the genetic ancestry cluster associated with self-reported Caucasian donors. The study aimed to test whether cataloging public T cell receptors could reveal signatures of past pathogen exposure. The T cell repertoires of 550 to 850 subjects were profiled by immunosequencing and related to cytomegalovirus serostatus. A separate validation cohort of more than 100 different subjects was used in addition to the roughly 720-subject first cohort. To predict cytomegalovirus infection status, the study brought together high-throughput TCR immunosequencing, statistical association of individual TCRs with disease status, and machine learning. A later analysis re-examined previously published TCR beta repertoires from roughly 720 donors and added high-resolution HLA genotyping to investigate patterns of TCR occurrence. The later analysis used no new phenotypic data to find candidate immune exposures, relying instead on TCR beta sequences and their occurrence across donors. An earlier analysis of more than 450 of the donors used high-throughput TCR beta sequencing to judge whether each TCR beta V gene segment behaved as functional or pseudogenic. Donor age, sex, ethnicity and CMV serostatus were compiled together with the repertoire data. Genome-wide SNP genotypes for about 65% of the roughly 670 donors were used in a later genetic analysis, which treated that subset as a discovery cohort. Every repertoire in the discovery cohort had been generated on one and the same sequencing platform. Both class I and class II loci were covered by HLA typing, at four-digit resolution. The number of typed donors differed by locus: about 620-640 for A, B, C, DRB1 and DQB1; approximately 520 for DQA1; 606 for DPA1; and roughly 470 for DPB1. About five DR-DQ haplotypes were treated as single units for association and clustering because of strong linkage in the cohort. On average, about 200,000 unique TCR beta nucleotide sequences were sequenced per donor among more than 350 genotyped donors of the cohort, with roughly 18% of those sequences being non-productive.

Looking up the germline V gene yields CDR1 SGHTA and CDR2 FQGNSA. The CDR3 contains 14 residues, cysteine and phenylalanine counted. The retained sequence is limited to the CDR3, 42 bases, with the frame set at the first base. Cut back by 1 base and 5 bases, the V and J ends lie 9 bases apart. Findings and caveats that apply to the study as a whole: According to a later genetic analysis, donors in an Asian-associated ancestry cluster had fewer N-insertions in productive TCRs than the roughly 670-donor mean. For the cohort, immune exposure information was limited to CMV serostatus. In a later analysis, the rate of TCR association differed among HLA loci, with DRB1 alleles having the most associated TCRs and HLA-C alleles having the fewest. The classifier was reported to diagnose cytomegalovirus status with high specificity and sensitivity in both the original and validation cohorts. The authors suggested that the approach could potentially be extended to other disease states and immunological phenotypes. A later genetic analysis associated a missense DCLRE1C variant with V-gene and J-gene trimming of TCR beta chains, and an independent cohort replicated the association. Three of the identified cytomegalovirus-associated TCR beta chains were confirmed in vitro to be specific for cytomegalovirus antigens. In a later analysis, HLA-associated TCR beta chains showed more clonal expansion and lower generation probabilities than non-associated chains that were equally common. According to a later analysis, most CMV-associated TCR beta chains appeared to be HLA-restricted, and the HLA associations seemed to be driven largely by CMV exposure. This cohort had only TCR beta chains sequenced, and the lack of alpha or paired-chain data limited which features could be detected. The earlier analysis of 450 to 700 of the donors excluded 15 to 20 rarely observed V segments, including chromosome 9 orphons, because counts were too low. While some public TCRs were present in many individuals, most TCR sequences turned up only very rarely across donors. When HLA alleles, especially DR and DQ, strongly co-occurred, attributing TCR associations to individual alleles was difficult. A later analysis reported that several top co-occurrence clusters appeared linked to parvovirus B19, influenza, CMV and Epstein-Barr virus. Because HLA typing was missing for some donors at each locus, association tests included only the typed subset. The presence/absence analyses assumed that sequencing depth was roughly uniform across donors, and that assumption may not be true. Linkage disequilibrium might explain the correlated functional status among segregating V segments, but an unknown experimental factor could not be excluded. In an earlier analysis of roughly 560 of the donors, most TCR beta V segments were observed in productive rearrangements about 87% or about 30% of the time, broadly matching IMGT annotations. A later analysis associated approximately 17,000 TCR beta sequences with specific HLA alleles at a false discovery rate of 0.05. A total of roughly 160 TCR beta chains were listed by the study as associated with cytomegalovirus. A further reported finding was that TCR beta sequences accurately predicted the HLA-A and HLA-B alleles for most subjects in the first cohort. A cluster of highly shared sequence variants was judged likely to be a technical artifact of the sequencing pipeline. Some IMGT-functional V segments, including TRBV6-2 and TRBV6-3, could not be told apart with the 87-base-pair reads, so those segments were excluded.

Notes on this clone: There is no known antigen for this receptor.

The library came from the immunoSEQ multiplex PCR assay. The multiplex PCR relied on a mix of 60 forward primers for TCR Vbeta segments and 13 reverse primers for TCR Jbeta segments. The CDR3 region of rearranged TCR beta genes was amplified from genomic DNA with a multiplex PCR assay. The Illumina HiSeq System was used to sequence the amplified TCR beta libraries as 87-base-pair reads. On the study's bioinformatics: A later analysis tallied some 79 million unique TCR beta chains across the 700 or so repertoires, and around 9.9 million of those chains were shared by two or more donors. A nearest-neighbor algorithm error-corrected the raw reads and collapsed the reads into unique sequences, merging closely related sequences to remove PCR and sequencing errors. To assign V, D and J gene segments, CDR3 sequences were aligned to IMGT reference sequences. For a sequence to be retained, a match of at least six nucleotides was required to both a V gene segment and a J gene segment. Rearrangements were called productive when the CDR3 lacked stop codons and stayed in frame with V and J; all others were non-productive. Following IMGT convention, CDR3 was defined as the stretch from the second conserved V-encoded cysteine to the conserved J-encoded phenylalanine. The earlier analysis of 550 to 650 of the donors excluded any sequence lacking an unambiguous match to a single V gene segment. In an earlier analysis of 500 to 750 of the donors, V segments were called functional above 56.7% productive rearrangements and were called segregating when the between-donor standard deviation exceeded 5%. A statistical classification framework was built for diagnosing cytomegalovirus status from the catalog of TCR beta chain sequences. In a later analysis, TCR nucleotide sequences were compared against IMGT/GENE-DB human TR gene sequences so that V and J genes could be assigned. The TCRdist pipeline was used in a later analysis to assign CDR3 sequences and most-parsimonious VDJ recombination scenarios. In a later analysis, each TCR beta chain was defined by its CDR3 amino acid sequence together with its V-gene family, and reads without a unique V-gene family were excluded. To address suspected cross-contamination and a sequencing artifact, a later analysis removed roughly 580 highly shared, low-generation-probability nucleotide sequences. In a later analysis, a clonal expansion index was calculated for each public chain from normalized within-repertoire ranks of inferred template counts. In a later analysis, generation probabilities were computed with a VDJ recombination model fitted to out-of-frame rearrangements, and the resulting probabilities were checked against IGoR. In a later analysis, TCR-TCR, TCR-HLA and TCR-CMV co-occurrence was scored with hypergeometric tests, and a repertoire-size bias correction was applied to TCR pairs. To estimate false discovery rates, a later analysis permuted the HLA or CMV assignments 20 times. In a later analysis, co-occurring TCRs were grouped with DBSCAN, and TCRdist sequence similarity was added when clustering was performed within HLA-allele-positive subsets. Repertoires with fewer than 30,000 or more than 120,000 public chains were left out of co-occurrence clustering, as were five repertoires with anomalous nucleotide sharing. TCRdb carries this immuneACCESS record with in-frame sequences only. Its versions omit some clonotypes, under half of them owing to an unresolved V gene in the studies checked, with the rest unexplained. The V and J calls and the clone size are those of that table, but D and trimming were determined from the DNA. The table for this sample records 96,000 or so clones. The top ten clones comprise approximately 5.7% of the sample.

In total, approximately 690 healthy bone marrow donors made up the cohort. Cohort members were all nominally healthy when sampled, although unrecorded immune exposures were likely present. The donor tested CMV seropositive and was one of the 289 seropositive cohort members. Every donor gave a peripheral blood sample, and the peripheral blood mononuclear cells from that sample were used for TCR beta sequencing. Genomic DNA extraction from the blood cell samples was performed with the Qiagen DNeasy Blood Extraction Kit. This chain is built from TRBV7-2 and TRBJ2-1; TRBD2 might be the D gene, on 5 matching bases. The source material was PBMCs. The clonotype was recovered from a girl aged 5-17 years in good health and CMV-seropositive. The CDR3 region reads CASSLEVTNNEQFF. The DNA is as follows: TGTGCCAGCAGCTTAGAAGTGACTAACAATGAGCAGTTCTTC. Joined to the reference TRBV7-2 and TRBJ2-1 proteins, this CDR3 gives the full variable domain: GAGVSQSPSNKVTEKGKDVELRCDPISGHTALYWYRQSLGQGLEFLIYFQGNSAPDKSGLPSDRFSAERTGGSVSTLTIQRTQQEDSAVYLCASSLEVTNNEQFFGPGTRLTVL.